This T cell receptor (beta chain) stems from a study of vaccination and CD4 T cells after COVID-19 (dated 2022 in TCRdb). Regarding the complete study: Every convalescent patient had a positive nasal swab PCR test for SARS-CoV-2, with mild disease in nine or ten patients and severe disease in one. The spike-specific CD4+ TCR repertoire was compared before and after mRNA vaccination in around ten COVID-19 convalescent patients and a handful of infection-naive healthy vaccine recipients. Post-COVID blood samples were collected from convalescent patients a median of around 100 days after diagnosis, with a range of about 30 to 180 days. Participants received two doses of either the Pfizer-BioNTech BNT162b2 vaccine (n=8) or the Moderna mRNA-1273 vaccine (n=2). Culture stimuli were overlapping spike peptide pools from SARS-CoV-2 and from the common cold coronaviruses HCoV-NL63, HCoV-OC43 and HCoV-229E. The time from the second vaccine dose to post-vaccine blood sampling had a median of around 72 days and ranged from roughly 12 to 250 days. In control cultures, a CEFX viral epitope pool was used as positive control, an HIV-1 Nef peptide pool was used as negative control, or no peptide was added. Six males and four females were included in the convalescent cohort, with two Hispanic individuals, seven Caucasians, two Asians and one multiracial person represented.

CDR1 and CDR2 (LNHNV, YYDKDF) derive from the germline V gene (reference sequence). Here V drops 8 bases and J drops 5 bases, and the junction holds 10 bases not matched to any gene. The cysteine opens and the phenylalanine closes a CDR3 of 15 amino acids. Left in the record is the CDR3 DNA by itself, 45 bases read in frame from the first base. Broad study findings and their caveats: In convalescent patients, nearly all vaccine-specific clones (304 of 307) were found to be mono-reactive for SARS-CoV-2 spike rather than cross-reactive with common cold coronaviruses. An increase in the median number of SARS-CoV-2-reactive clonotypes from 21 after infection to about 39 after vaccination was observed, but the change was not found to be significant. In convalescent patients, a median roughly 88% of post-vaccine SARS-CoV-2-reactive clones were detected only after vaccination, suggesting vaccine-specific priming. Relatively few convalescent patients were included in the study, and early timepoints after natural infection were not analyzed.

With respect to this clonotype: This clone's antigen is unknown. Per-nucleotide qualities are absent, and no much larger clonotype sits a single base away.

The label giving this sample's treatment or condition can be read as: approximately 10-day PBMC culture with coronavirus spike peptide pools or control peptides (ViraFEST assay). To expand antigen-specific T cells with peptide pools and then pick out the expanded clonotypes through TCR sequencing, the study relied on the ViraFEST assay. The convalescent patients' positive SARS-CoV-2 PCR tests were from March to December 2020, which was before the Alpha, Beta and Delta variants emerged in the United States. PBMCs were cultured at 1.5 million to 2 million per well in IMDM supplemented with approximately 5.3% human AB serum and 8.5 to 10 IU/ml IL-2, with roughly 9.5 ug/ml peptide pools added. Half of the culture medium was replaced with fresh IL-2-containing medium on days 3 and 7. After 10 to 11 days of culture, CD4+ T cells were isolated by negative selection with the EasySep CD4+ T cell isolation kit. Ficoll-Paque Plus gradient centrifugation was used to isolate PBMCs from whole blood, and the isolated PBMCs were then either used fresh or cryopreserved at -140C. Each culture condition was generally run in triplicate wells.

Libraries came from PCR. At the Johns Hopkins FTIC core, DNA from the cultured CD4+ T cells underwent TCR sequencing with the Oncomine TCR Beta short-read assay. The QIAamp micro DNA kit was used to extract genomic DNA from the cultured CD4+ T cells. The Oncomine TCR Beta libraries from cultured CD4+ T cells were pooled using unique dual indexes and then sequenced on an Illumina iSeq 100. On the study's bioinformatics: Non-productive sequences were removed, and CDR3s not starting with C, not ending with F or W, or shorter than 7 amino acids were discarded. Antigen-specific clonotypes were identified with the MANAFEST web application by comparing peptide-stimulated wells with reference and other culture wells. To be called positive, a clone needed an FDR below 0.05, an odds ratio above 5, and a productive frequency above 0.1% in at least two of three replicate wells. A clonotype was classed as cross-reactive if the clonotype showed significant expansion both in SARS-CoV-2 spike wells and in at least one common cold coronavirus spike condition. Levenshtein distances (stringdist) and unrooted phylogenetic trees (ape) in R version 3.6.1 were used to assess CDR3 homology. The raw public data were reprocessed by TCRdb itself: fastp quality trimming at Q25, MiXCR clonotype calling, in-frame beta chains only. Each record represents a unique CDR3 protein, reported with the most common genes and DNA among its rows. These V and J calls are TCRdb output, not the study's own analysis. This sample gives roughly 16,000 distinct CDR3 sequences in total; about 54% of them show up just once. The biggest ten clones account for around 30% of the sample.

This TCR was sampled from a human donor with COVID-19. The chain joins TRBV15 to TRBJ2-2, with 8 bases matching TRBD2. The sequencing here drew on cultured CD4+ T cells from blood, taken after SARS-CoV-2 vaccination. In nucleotides, the sequence is TGTGCCACCCGGGGGGGACGGGGGCCTACCGGGGAGCTGTTTTTT. It codes for CATRGGRGPTGELFF.